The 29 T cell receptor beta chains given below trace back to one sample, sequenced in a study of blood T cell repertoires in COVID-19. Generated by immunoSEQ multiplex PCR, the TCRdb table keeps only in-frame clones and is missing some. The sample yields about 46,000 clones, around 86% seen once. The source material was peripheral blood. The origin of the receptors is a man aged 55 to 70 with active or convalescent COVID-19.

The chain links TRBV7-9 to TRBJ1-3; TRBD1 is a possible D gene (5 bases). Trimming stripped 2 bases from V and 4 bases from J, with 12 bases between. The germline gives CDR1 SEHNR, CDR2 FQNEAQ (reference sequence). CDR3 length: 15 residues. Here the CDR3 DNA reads TGTGCCAGCAGCTTATCAGGGTCATTCGGAAACACCATATATTTT. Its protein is CASSLSGSFGNTIYF.

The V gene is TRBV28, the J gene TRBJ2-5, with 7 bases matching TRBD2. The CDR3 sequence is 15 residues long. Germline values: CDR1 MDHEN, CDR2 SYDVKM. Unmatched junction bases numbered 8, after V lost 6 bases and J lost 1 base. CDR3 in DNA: TGTGCCAGCAGCTCCGAAGGGGAGGGCCAAGAGACCCAGTACTTC. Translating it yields CASSSEGEGQETQYF.

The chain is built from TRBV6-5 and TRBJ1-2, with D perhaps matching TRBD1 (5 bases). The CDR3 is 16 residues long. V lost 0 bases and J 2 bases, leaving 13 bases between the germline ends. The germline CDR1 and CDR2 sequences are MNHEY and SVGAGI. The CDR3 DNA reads TGTGCCAGCAGTTACTCGTCGGGGGGATCAAACTATGGCTACACCTTC. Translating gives CASSYSSGGSNYGYTF.

The CDR3 bases are TGTGCCATGGGACAGGGGGGGACCGGGGAGCTGTTTTTT. Protein product: CAMGQGGTGELFF. The gene calls are TRBV2 and TRBJ2-2; TRBD1 aligns across 11 bases. The CDR3 sequence is 13 residues long. V was clipped by 10 bases and J by 5 bases; unmatched bases: 3. Germline V gene sequence: CDR1 SNHLY, CDR2 FYNNEI. Full variable domain (remainder filled in from reference TRBV2 and TRBJ2-2): EPEVTQTPSHQVTQMGQEVILRCVPISNHLYFYWYRQILGQKVEFLVSFYNNEISEKSEIFDDQFSVERPDGSNFTLKIRSTKLEDSAMYFCAMGQGGTGELFFGEGSRLTVL.

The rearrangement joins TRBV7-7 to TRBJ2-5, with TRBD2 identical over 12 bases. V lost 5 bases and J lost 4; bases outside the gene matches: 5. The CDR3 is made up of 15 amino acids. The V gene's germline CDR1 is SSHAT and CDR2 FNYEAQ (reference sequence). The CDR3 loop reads CASSRGLAGPETQYF. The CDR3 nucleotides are TGTGCCAGCAGCCGCGGACTAGCGGGACCAGAGACCCAGTACTTC.

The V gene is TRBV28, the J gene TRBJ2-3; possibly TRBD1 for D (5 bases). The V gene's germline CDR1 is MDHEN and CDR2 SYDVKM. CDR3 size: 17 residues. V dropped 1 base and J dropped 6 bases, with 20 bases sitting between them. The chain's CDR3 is CASSLLGQGRSSDTQYF. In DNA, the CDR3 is TGTGCCAGCAGTTTATTGGGGCAGGGTCGATCCTCCGATACGCAGTATTTT.

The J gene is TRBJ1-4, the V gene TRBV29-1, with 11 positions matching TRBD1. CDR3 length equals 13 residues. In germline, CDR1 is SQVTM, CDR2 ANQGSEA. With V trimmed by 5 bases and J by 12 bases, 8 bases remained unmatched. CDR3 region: CSVRTGGLEELFF. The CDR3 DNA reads TGCAGCGTTAGGACAGGGGGCCTGGAAGAACTGTTTTTT.

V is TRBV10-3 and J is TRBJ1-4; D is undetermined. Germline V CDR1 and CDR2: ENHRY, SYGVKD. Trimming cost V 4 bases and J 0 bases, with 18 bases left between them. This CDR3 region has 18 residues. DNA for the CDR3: TGTGCCATCAGTGTCGAACTACCCACCGAAGCAACTAATGAAAAACTGTTTTTT. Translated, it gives CAISVELPTEATNEKLFF.

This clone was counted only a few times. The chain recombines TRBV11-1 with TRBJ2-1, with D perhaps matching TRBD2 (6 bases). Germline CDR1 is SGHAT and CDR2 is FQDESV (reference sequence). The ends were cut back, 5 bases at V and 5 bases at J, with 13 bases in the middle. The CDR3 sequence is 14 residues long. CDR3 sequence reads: CASSPRGNHNEQFF. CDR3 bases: TGTGCCAGCAGCCCCCGCGGGAACCACAATGAGCAGTTCTTC.

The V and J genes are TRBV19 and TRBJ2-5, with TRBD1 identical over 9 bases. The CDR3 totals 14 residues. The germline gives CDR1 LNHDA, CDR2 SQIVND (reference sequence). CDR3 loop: CSPSGQGGQETQYF. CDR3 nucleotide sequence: TGTTCCCCATCGGGACAGGGTGGACAAGAGACCCAGTACTTC.

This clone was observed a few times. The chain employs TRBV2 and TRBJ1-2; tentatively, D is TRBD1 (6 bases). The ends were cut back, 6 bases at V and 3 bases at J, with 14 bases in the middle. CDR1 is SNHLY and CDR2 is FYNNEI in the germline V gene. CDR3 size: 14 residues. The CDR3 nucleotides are TGTGCCAGCAGCCCCGGGAGGGGGGACTATGGCTACACCTTC. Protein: CASSPGRGDYGYTF.

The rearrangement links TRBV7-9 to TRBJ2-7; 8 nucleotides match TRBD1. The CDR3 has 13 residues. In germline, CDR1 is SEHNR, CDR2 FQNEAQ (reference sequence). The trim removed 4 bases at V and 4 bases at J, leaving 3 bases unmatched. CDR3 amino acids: CASSWTGRYEQYF. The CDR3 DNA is TGTGCCAGCAGCTGGACAGGGAGGTACGAGCAGTACTTC. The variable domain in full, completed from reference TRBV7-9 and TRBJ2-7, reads DTGVSQNPRHKITKRGQNVTFRCDPISEHNRLYWYRQTLGQGPEFLTYFQNEAQLEKSRLLSDRFSAERPKGSFSTLEIQRTEQGDSAMYLCASSWTGRYEQYFGPGTRLTVT.

CDR3 bases: TGTGCCAGCAGTTTATCCCCACAGGGTAACACTGAAGCTTTCTTT. Its translation is CASSLSPQGNTEAFF. The V call is TRBV27, the J call TRBJ1-1, with D possibly matching TRBD1 (6 bases). V was clipped by 0 bases and J by 2 bases, with 10 bases between them. The CDR3 consists of 15 residues. From germline, CDR1 is MNHEY and CDR2 SMNVEV (reference sequence).

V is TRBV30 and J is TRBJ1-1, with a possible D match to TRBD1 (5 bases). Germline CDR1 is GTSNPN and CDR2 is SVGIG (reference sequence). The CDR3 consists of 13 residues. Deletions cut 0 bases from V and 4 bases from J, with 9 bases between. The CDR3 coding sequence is TGTGCCTGGAGTGTGGTGGGGGGCACTGAAGCTTTCTTT. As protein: CAWSVVGGTEAFF.

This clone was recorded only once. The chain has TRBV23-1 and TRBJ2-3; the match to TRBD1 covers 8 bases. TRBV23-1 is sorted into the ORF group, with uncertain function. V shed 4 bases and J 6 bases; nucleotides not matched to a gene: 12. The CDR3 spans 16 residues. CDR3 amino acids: CASSRVQGVRGDTQYF. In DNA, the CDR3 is TGCGCCAGCAGTCGCGTACAGGGGGTTAGGGGCGATACGCAGTATTTT.

The DNA of the CDR3 is TGTGCCAGCAGCTTTGGGCTTGGACAGGGGGGAGGCTACACCTTC. Its translation is CASSFGLGQGGGYTF. The rearrangement links TRBV11-2 to TRBJ1-2, with TRBD1 matching 10 bases. V gave up 3 bases and J gave up 8 bases; unmatched junction bases: 9. Germline values: CDR1 SGHAT, CDR2 FQNNGV. This CDR3 has 15 residues.

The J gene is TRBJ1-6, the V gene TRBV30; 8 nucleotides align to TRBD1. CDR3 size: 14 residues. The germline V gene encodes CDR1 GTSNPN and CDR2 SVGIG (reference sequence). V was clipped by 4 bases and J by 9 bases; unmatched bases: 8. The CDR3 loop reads CAWTGGVYLSPLHF. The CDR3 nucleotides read TGTGCCTGGACAGGGGGCGTATACCTTTCACCCCTCCACTTT.

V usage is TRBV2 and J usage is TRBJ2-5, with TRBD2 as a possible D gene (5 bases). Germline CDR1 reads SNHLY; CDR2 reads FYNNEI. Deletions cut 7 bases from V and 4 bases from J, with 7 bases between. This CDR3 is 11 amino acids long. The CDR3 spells CASNGVETQYF. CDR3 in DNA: TGTGCCAGCAACGGGGTAGAGACCCAGTACTTC.

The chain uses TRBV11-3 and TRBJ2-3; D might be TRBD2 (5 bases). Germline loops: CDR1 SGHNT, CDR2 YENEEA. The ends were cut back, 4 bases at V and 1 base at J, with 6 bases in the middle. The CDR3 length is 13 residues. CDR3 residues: CASSSRGTDTQYF. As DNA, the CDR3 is TGTGCCAGCAGCTCGCGGGGCACAGATACGCAGTATTTT.

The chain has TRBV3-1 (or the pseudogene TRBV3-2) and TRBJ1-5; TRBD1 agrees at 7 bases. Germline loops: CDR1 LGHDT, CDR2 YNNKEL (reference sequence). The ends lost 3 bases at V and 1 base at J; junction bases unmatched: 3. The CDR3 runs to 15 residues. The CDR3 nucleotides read TGTGCCAGCAGCCATGGGGACAGAAGCAATCAGCCCCAGCATTTT. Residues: CASSHGDRSNQPQHF.

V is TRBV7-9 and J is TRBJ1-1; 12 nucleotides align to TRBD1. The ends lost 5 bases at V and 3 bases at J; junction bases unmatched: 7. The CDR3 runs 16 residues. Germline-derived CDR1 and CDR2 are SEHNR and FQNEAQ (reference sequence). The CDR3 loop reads CASSPGTGGLDTEAFF. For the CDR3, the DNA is TGTGCCAGCAGCCCCGGGACAGGGGGCTTGGACACTGAAGCTTTCTTT.

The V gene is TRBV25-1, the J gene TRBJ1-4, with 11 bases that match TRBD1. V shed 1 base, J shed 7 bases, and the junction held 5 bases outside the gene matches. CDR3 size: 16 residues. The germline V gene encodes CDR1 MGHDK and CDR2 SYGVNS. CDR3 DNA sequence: TGTGCCAGCAGTGAATCGGGGGACAGGGGGTTTGAAAAACTGTTTTTT. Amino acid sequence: CASSESGDRGFEKLFF.

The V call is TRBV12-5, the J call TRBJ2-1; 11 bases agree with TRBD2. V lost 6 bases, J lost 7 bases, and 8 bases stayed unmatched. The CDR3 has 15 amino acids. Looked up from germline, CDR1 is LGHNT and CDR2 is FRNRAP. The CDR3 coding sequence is TGTGCTAGTGGCCGTGGTAGCGGGGGGGCAAATGAGCAGTTCTTC. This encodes CASGRGSGGANEQFF.

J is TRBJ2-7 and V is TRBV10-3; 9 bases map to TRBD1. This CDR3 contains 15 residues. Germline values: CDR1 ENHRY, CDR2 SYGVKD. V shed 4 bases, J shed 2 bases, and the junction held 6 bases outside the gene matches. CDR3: CAISGSGTGPYEQYF. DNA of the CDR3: TGTGCCATCAGTGGATCCGGGACAGGGCCCTACGAGCAGTACTTC.

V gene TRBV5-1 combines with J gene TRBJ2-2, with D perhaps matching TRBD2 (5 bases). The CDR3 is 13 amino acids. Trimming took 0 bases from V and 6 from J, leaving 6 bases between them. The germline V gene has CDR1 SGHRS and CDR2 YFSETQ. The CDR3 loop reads CASSLVGAGELFF. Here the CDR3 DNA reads TGCGCCAGCAGCTTGGTCGGGGCCGGGGAGCTGTTTTTT.

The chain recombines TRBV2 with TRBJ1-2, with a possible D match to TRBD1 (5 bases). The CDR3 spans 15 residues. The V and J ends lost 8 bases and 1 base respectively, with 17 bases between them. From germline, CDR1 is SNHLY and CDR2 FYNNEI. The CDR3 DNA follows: TGTGCCAGCCAGCGTGGTCAGGGCAGTAACTATGGCTACACCTTC. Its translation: CASQRGQGSNYGYTF.

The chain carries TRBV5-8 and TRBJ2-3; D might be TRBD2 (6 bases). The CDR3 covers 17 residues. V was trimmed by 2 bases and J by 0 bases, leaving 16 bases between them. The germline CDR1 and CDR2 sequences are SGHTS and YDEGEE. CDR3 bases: TGTGCCAGCAGCTTTTTTAGCGGCGGGGCTAGCACAGATACGCAGTATTTT. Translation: CASSFFSGGASTDTQYF.

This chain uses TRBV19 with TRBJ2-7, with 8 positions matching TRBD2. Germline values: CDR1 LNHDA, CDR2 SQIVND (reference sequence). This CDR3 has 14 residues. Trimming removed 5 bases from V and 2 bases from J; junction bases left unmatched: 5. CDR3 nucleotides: TGTGCCAGTAGTCTTCCGGGACTAGCCTACGAGCAGTACTTC. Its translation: CASSLPGLAYEQYF.

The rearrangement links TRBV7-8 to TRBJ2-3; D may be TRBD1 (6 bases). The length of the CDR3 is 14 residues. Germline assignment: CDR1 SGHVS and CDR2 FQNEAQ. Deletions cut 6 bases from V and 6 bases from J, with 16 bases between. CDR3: CASSQQGGSDTQYF. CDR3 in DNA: TGTGCCAGCAGTCAACAGGGTGGTTCGGATACGCAGTATTTT.